This paragraph covers one T cell receptor beta chain sequence. The use of a sample-barcoded 5' primer and a J-beta primer mix characterized a second PCR of 7 to 11 cycles. Each cDNA molecule received a tag from a template-switch adaptor that had 12 random nucleotides. MiXCR was run by TCRdb on the 5' RACE reads, yielding one entry per CDR3 protein. The sample records some 1 million distinct CDR3 sequences, 40% to 55% being singletons. This CDR3 is 17 amino acids long. V lost 4 bases, J lost 3 bases, and 11 bases stayed unmatched. Per germline, CDR1 KGHDR and CDR2 SFDVKD. This sample stems from a study of blood T cells in healthy people across ages.

The sequencing input was blood. This chain connects TRBV24-1 to TRBJ2-1; TRBD1 matches 7 bases. The clonotype originates from a woman aged 55-69 years in good health. CDR3 nucleotide sequence: TGTGCCACCAGTGACGCCCTCACAGGGGCGGGCTACAATGAGCAGTTCTTC. Its translation is CATSDALTGAGYNEQFF.